This is a list of T cell receptor beta chains from one sample in a study of cytomegalovirus exposure and HLA in healthy donors. Some clones are missing from TCRdb's copy, which holds only in-frame ones; the method was immunoSEQ multiplex PCR. The clone table shows roughly 72,000 clones, with the ten largest holding 3.5% to 4.5%. Input material: PBMCs. These receptors originate from a young man in good health and CMV-seropositive. CDR3s include the opening cysteine and the closing phenylalanine or tryptophan. The order of the fields is D gene, V gene, J gene, CDR3 protein, CDR3 DNA. D genes are given only for firm matches.

-	TRBV30	TRBJ2-3	CAWSVRGAGWADTQYF	TGTGCCTGGAGTGTACGGGGGGCGGGGTGGGCAGATACGCAGTATTTT
-	TRBV9	TRBJ1-1	CASCGGANTEAFF	TGTGCCAGCTGTGGTGGGGCAAACACTGAAGCTTTCTTT
-	TRBV15	TRBJ2-7	CATSRDSRGGYEQYF	TGTGCCACCAGCAGAGATAGTAGGGGAGGCTACGAGCAGTACTTC
TRBD1	TRBV5-4	TRBJ2-5	CASSLRLMGTADGETQYF	TGTGCCAGCAGCTTGCGGTTAATGGGGACAGCCGATGGGGAGACCCAGTACTTC
-	TRBV27	TRBJ2-7	CASSSRSGHTGSYEQYF	TGTGCCAGCAGTTCTCGAAGCGGCCATACCGGCTCCTACGAGCAGTACTTC
-	TRBV6-5	TRBJ1-1	CASSYGAGRYTEAFF	TGTGCCAGCAGTTACGGGGCAGGGAGGTACACTGAAGCTTTCTTT
-	TRBV9	TRBJ1-4	CASSATRSEGVDEKLFF	TGTGCCAGCAGCGCAACAAGGTCGGAGGGTGTTGATGAAAAACTGTTTTTT
-	TRBV19	TRBJ1-3	CASSRGSPGPKWDTIYF	TGTGCCAGTAGCAGGGGCAGCCCCGGACCGAAGTGGGACACCATATATTTT
-	TRBV6-1	TRBJ2-7	CASSEGGQTDYEQYF	TGTGCCAGCAGTGAAGGGGGGCAGACCGACTACGAGCAGTACTTC
TRBD1	TRBV28	TRBJ2-7	CASSGILRNRGSYEQYF	TGTGCCAGCAGTGGAATCCTAAGGAACAGGGGGTCCTACGAGCAGTACTTC
TRBD1	TRBV6-6	TRBJ2-2	CASSYTDRVAGELFF	TGTGCCAGCAGTTACACGGACAGGGTCGCCGGGGAGCTGTTTTTT
-	TRBV9	TRBJ2-1	CASSPGIYNEQFF	TGTGCCAGCAGCCCCGGGATTTACAATGAGCAGTTCTTC
-	TRBV20-1	TRBJ1-1	CSASNTEAFF	TGCAGTGCCTCGAACACTGAAGCTTTCTTT
-	TRBV6-1	TRBJ1-1	CASSQGVDYAEAFF	TGTGCCAGCAGTCAGGGCGTTGATTACGCTGAAGCTTTCTTT
TRBD1	TRBV19	TRBJ1-2	CASSPGQINYGYTF	TGTGCCAGTAGTCCGGGACAGATTAACTATGGCTACACCTTC
-	TRBV28	TRBJ2-7	CASSLNSLQDEQYF	TGTGCCAGCAGTTTAAACAGTCTCCAAGACGAGCAGTACTTC
TRBD1	TRBV7-9	TRBJ2-6	CASSFRQGSTSGANVLTF	TGTGCCAGCAGCTTCCGACAGGGGTCGACCTCTGGGGCCAACGTCCTGACTTTC
TRBD1	TRBV4-1	TRBJ2-1	CASSLVDAGTGKNEQFF	TGCGCCAGCAGCCTCGTGGACGCCGGGACAGGGAAGAATGAGCAGTTCTTC
-	TRBV6-6	TRBJ1-5	CASSYWDIRDQPQHF	TGTGCCAGCAGTTACTGGGACATAAGGGATCAGCCCCAGCATTTT
TRBD1	TRBV5-1	TRBJ2-1	CASSWTGNNEQFF	TGCGCCAGCAGCTGGACAGGAAACAATGAGCAGTTCTTC
-	TRBV18	TRBJ2-1	CASSIRGEQFF	TGTGCCAGCTCCATCAGGGGTGAGCAGTTCTTC
-	TRBV28	TRBJ1-5	CASIAGHSNQPQHF	TGTGCCAGCATAGCAGGGCATAGCAATCAGCCCCAGCATTTT
-	TRBV28	TRBJ2-5	CASSWVGQTYEETQYF	TGTGCCAGCAGTTGGGTAGGTCAGACATACGAAGAGACCCAGTACTTC
-	TRBV6-1	TRBJ2-7	CASSELRVSEEQYF	TGTGCCAGCAGTGAACTGAGGGTTTCGGAAGAGCAGTACTTC
-	TRBV19	TRBJ1-5	CASSIGGHQPQHF	TGTGCCAGTAGTATCGGAGGGCATCAGCCCCAGCATTTT
-	TRBV1	TRBJ2-5	CTSSQERTKETQYF	TGCACCAGCAGCCAAGAGCGGACAAAAGAGACCCAGTACTTC